A single T cell receptor (beta chain) is shown here with its context. The antigen remains undetermined. Trimming stripped 4 bases from V and 4 bases from J, with 11 bases between. CDR1 SGHDT and CDR2 YYEEEE come from the germline V gene. The CDR3 is 13 amino acids. These data are taken from a study of OX40 agonist ivuxolimab in advanced cancers. Study-level information: Three patients responded partially, comprising one with hepatocellular carcinoma and two with cutaneous melanoma. Study-level findings and limits: Normalized T-cell clonal expansion was also low in a subset of nonresponders. CD8+ T cells (on average) carried more expanded clones than CD4+ T cells.

The table came from immunoSEQ multiplex PCR; TCRdb's copy has only in-frame clones and leaves some out. The sample shows 75,000 to 100,000 clones, 90% to 95% of them seen only once. The timepoints at which blood was sampled were baseline, cycle 4 day 1, and cycle 7 day 1. The chain links TRBV5-6 to TRBJ1-2; a weak D match, TRBD1 (6 bases). This clonotype was obtained from an adult with an advanced solid tumor such as melanoma, head and neck, liver or kidney cancer. This specimen was CD4+ or CD8+ T cells sorted from blood, taken in a trial of the OX40 agonist ivuxolimab. For the CDR3, the DNA is TGTGCCAGCAGCAGGGGGGGCTTCTATGGCTACACCTTC. Protein product: CASSRGGFYGYTF.